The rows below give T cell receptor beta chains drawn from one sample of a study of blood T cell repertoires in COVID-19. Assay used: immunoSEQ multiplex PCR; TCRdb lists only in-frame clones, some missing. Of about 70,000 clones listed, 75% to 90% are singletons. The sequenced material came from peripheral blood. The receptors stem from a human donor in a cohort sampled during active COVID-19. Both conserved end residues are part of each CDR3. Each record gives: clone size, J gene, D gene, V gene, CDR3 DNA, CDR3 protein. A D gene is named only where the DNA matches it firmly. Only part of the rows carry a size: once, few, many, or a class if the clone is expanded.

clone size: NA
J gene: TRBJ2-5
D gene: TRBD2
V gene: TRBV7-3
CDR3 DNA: TGTGCCAGCAGCCTTACTAGCGCCGAGACCCAGTACTTC
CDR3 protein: CASSLTSAETQYF

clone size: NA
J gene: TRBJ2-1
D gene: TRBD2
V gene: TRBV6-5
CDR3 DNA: TGTGCCAGCAGTTTGGGACTAGCGGACTACTACAATGAGCAGTTCTTC
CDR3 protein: CASSLGLADYYNEQFF

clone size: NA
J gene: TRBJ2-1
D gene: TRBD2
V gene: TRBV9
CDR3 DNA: TGTGCCAGCAGCTCCCCTAGCGGGGGGCCCTCGAATGAGCAGTTCTTC
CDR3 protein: CASSSPSGGPSNEQFF

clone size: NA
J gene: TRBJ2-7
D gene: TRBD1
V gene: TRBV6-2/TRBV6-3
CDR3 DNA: TGTGCCAGCAGTCGGACAGGGTCCTACGAGCAGTACTTC
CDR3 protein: CASSRTGSYEQYF

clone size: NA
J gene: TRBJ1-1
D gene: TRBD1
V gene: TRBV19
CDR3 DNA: TGTGCCAGTAGTTGGACAGGGGACACTGAAGCTTTCTTT
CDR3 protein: CASSWTGDTEAFF

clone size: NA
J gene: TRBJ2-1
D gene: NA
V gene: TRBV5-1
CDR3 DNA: TGCGCCAGCAGCTTACGACGGGGGAATAATGAGCAGTTCTTC
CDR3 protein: CASSLRRGNNEQFF

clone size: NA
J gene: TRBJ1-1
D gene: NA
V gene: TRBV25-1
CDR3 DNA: TGTGCCAGCAGTGAACAGGGGATAGAAGCTTTCTTT
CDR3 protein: CASSEQGIEAFF

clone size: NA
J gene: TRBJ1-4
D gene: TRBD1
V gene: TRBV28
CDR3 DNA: TGTGCCAGCAGTTTAGGGGACAGGATTTGGGAAAAACTGTTTTTT
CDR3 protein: CASSLGDRIWEKLFF

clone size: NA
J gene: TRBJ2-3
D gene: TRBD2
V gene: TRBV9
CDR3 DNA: TGTGCCAGCAGCGCCAGATCCGGGACTAGCGGGAGCACGCAGTATTTT
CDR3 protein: CASSARSGTSGSTQYF

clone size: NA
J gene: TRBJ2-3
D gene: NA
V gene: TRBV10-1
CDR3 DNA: TGCGCCAGCAGTGAGGGTGGGAGGCCTACCACAGATACGCAGTATTTT
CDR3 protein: CASSEGGRPTTDTQYF

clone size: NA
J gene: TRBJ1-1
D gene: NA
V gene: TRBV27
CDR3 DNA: TGTGCCAGCAGTCTACGAGGGGGATACACTGAAGCTTTCTTT
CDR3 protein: CASSLRGGYTEAFF

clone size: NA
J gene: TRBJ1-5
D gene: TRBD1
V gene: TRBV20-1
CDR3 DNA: TGCAGTGCTAGTAAGGGAGACAGGGGATTTCAGCCCCAGCATTTT
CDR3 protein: CSASKGDRGFQPQHF

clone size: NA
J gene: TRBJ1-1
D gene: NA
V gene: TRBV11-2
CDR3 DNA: TGTGCCAGCAGCTCCAGGGCAGGGACTGAAGCTTTCTTT
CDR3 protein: CASSSRAGTEAFF

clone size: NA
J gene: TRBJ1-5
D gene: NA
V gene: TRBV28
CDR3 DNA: TGTGCCAGCAGTTCTTTGCTAAGCAATCAGCCCCAGCATTTT
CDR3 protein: CASSSLLSNQPQHF

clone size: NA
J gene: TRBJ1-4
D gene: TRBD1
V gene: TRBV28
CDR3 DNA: TGTGCCAGCAGTCGACAGGGGGGCTCTCGGGAACTGTTTTTT
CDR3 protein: CASSRQGGSRELFF

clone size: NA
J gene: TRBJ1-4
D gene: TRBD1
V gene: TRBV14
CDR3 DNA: TGTGCCAGCAGCCAGTTTCCGGGACAGGTTAAAGAAAAACTGTTTTTT
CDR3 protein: CASSQFPGQVKEKLFF

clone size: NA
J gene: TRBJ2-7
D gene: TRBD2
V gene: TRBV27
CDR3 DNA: TGTGCCAGCAGTTCGACTAGCGGGGGATACGAGCAGTACTTC
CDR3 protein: CASSSTSGGYEQYF

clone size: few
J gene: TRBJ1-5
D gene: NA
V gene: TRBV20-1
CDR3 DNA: TGCAGTGCTAGTTGGGCCGCTAGCAATCAGCCCCAGCATTTT
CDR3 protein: CSASWAASNQPQHF

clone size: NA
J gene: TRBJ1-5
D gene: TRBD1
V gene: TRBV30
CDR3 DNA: TGTGCCTGGAACCAGGGGGTTAGCAATCAGCCCCAGCATTTT
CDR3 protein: CAWNQGVSNQPQHF

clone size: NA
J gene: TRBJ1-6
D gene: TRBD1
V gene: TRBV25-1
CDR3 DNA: TGTGCCAGCAGCAATACCGGGACAGGGTATTCACCCCTCCACTTT
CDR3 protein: CASSNTGTGYSPLHF

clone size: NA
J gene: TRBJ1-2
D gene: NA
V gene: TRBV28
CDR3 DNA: TGTGCCAGCACCAAGGTAGGCGGAGGCTACACCTTC
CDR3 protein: CASTKVGGGYTF

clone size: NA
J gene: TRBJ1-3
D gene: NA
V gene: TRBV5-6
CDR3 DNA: TGTGCCAGCAGCTTCCGGGAGCCTGGAAACACCATATATTTT
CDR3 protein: CASSFREPGNTIYF

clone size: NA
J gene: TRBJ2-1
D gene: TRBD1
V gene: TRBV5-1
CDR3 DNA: TGCGCCAGCAGCGCCCGCGCCCAGGGGGTCAATGAGCAGTTCTTC
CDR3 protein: CASSARAQGVNEQFF

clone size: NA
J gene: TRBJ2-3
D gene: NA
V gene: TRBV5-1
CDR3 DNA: TGCGCCAGCAGCTTGGGGATGCGACAATCTGCAGATACGCAGTATTTT
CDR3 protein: CASSLGMRQSADTQYF

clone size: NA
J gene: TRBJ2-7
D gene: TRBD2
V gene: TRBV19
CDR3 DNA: TGTGCCAGTAGTTCAATCCAGAGGGAGGGCCCGCCCTACGAGCAGTACTTC
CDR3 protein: CASSSIQREGPPYEQYF